The 30 T cell receptor beta chains in this list originate from one sample, sequenced in a study of control samples from healthy donors and cancer patients (TCRdb year 2020). Library preparation used the immunoSEQ multiplex PCR assay. Sourced from immuneACCESS, this table was stored by TCRdb with only in-frame sequences that have V and J called. A share of the clones is absent; for the studies checked, an unresolved V gene accounts for under half, and the remainder has no known explanation. The sample yields roughly 160,000 clones; around nine tenths were counted once. Together, the top ten hold under 5% of the sample. Input material: blood. Source of these receptors: a woman younger than 45 in good health.

The chain links TRBV4-1 to TRBJ2-5; 9 nucleotides agree with TRBD2. The J segment lost 4 bases and the V segment lost 5 bases, leaving 5 bases of the junction unmatched. The CDR3 is 14 residues long. Germline values: CDR1 MGHRA, CDR2 YSYEKL. The CDR3 protein is CASSALAGVETQYF. In DNA form, the CDR3 reads TGCGCCAGCAGCGCGTTAGCGGGAGTAGAGACCCAGTACTTC.

V is TRBV2 and J is TRBJ2-3; 7 bases map to TRBD2. V lost 8 bases to trimming and J lost 4 bases; unmatched junction nucleotides: 15. Germline CDR1 SNHLY, CDR2 FYNNEI. CDR3 length: 16 residues. This CDR3 reads CASPPGRRGRADTQYF. The CDR3 region has the DNA TGTGCCAGCCCACCCGGACGCCGGGGGAGGGCAGATACGCAGTATTTT.

The rearrangement uses TRBV6-5 and TRBJ2-3; D gene uncertain. The germline V gene encodes CDR1 MNHEY and CDR2 SVGAGI. This CDR3 has 13 residues. V was pared by 7 bases and J by 0 bases, with 8 bases between. For the CDR3, the DNA is TGTGCCAGCACGGCGGCTAGCACAGATACGCAGTATTTT. Its protein is CASTAASTDTQYF.

The V gene is TRBV2, the J gene TRBJ1-5; TRBD1 might be the D (5 bases). The CDR3 totals 13 residues. The germline gives CDR1 SNHLY, CDR2 FYNNEI. Trimming removed 7 bases from V and 2 bases from J, with 9 bases in between. The CDR3 DNA reads TGTGCCAGCAACTGGGGGGGCAATCAGCCCCAGCATTTT. Amino acid sequence: CASNWGGNQPQHF.

The chain recombines TRBV3-1 (or the pseudogene TRBV3-2) with TRBJ2-2; D not resolved. The germline V gene has CDR1 LGHDT and CDR2 YNNKEL (reference sequence). Trimming left V 1 base short and J 9 bases short, with 3 bases between. The CDR3 loop spans 11 amino acids. CDR3 nucleotides: TGTGCCAGCAGCCAAGCGTGGGAGCTGTTTTTT. Translated: CASSQAWELFF.

On this clone: The same CDR3 is also encoded by other DNA sequences in this sample. The chain links TRBV28 to TRBJ2-7; D remains ambiguous. Germline V lookup: CDR1 MDHEN, CDR2 SYDVKM. There are 11 residues in the CDR3. Trimming left V 3 bases short and J 1 base short, with 1 base between. The CDR3 DNA reads as TGTGCCAGCAGTTTTTCCTACGAGCAGTACTTC. Encoded protein: CASSFSYEQYF.

This clone has only one observation. The chain combines TRBV5-1 with TRBJ1-1; TRBD1 matches 9 bases. The CDR3 contains 14 residues. V lost 6 bases to trimming and J lost 7 bases; unmatched junction nucleotides: 10. Germline CDR1 SGHRS, CDR2 YFSETQ. The CDR3: CASIQTGGGGEAFF. As DNA, the CDR3 is TGCGCCAGCATCCAGACAGGGGGTGGAGGTGAAGCTTTCTTT.

The chain employs TRBV5-5 and TRBJ2-7, with D maybe TRBD1 (6 bases). The V and J ends lost 3 bases and 3 bases respectively, with 16 bases between them. This CDR3 spans 15 amino acids. The germline V gene encodes CDR1 SGHKS and CDR2 YYEKEE (reference sequence). For the CDR3, the DNA is TGTGCCAGCAGCTGGATAAGCAGGGGAGACTACGAGCAGTACGTC. Translating it yields CASSWISRGDYEQYV.

CDR3 coding DNA: TGTGCCAGCAGCCCCCTCCCTCACGCGGGGCCGAACACCGGGGAGCTGTTTTTT. As protein: CASSPLPHAGPNTGELFF. V usage is TRBV9 and J usage is TRBJ2-2; possible D gene TRBD2, 6 bases. Germline CDR1 SGDLS, CDR2 YYNGEE. V was trimmed by 4 bases and J by 0 bases, leaving 19 bases between them. CDR3 size: 18 residues. Together with reference TRBV9 and TRBJ2-2, the CDR3 gives the full variable domain: DSGVTQTPKHLITATGQRVTLRCSPRSGDLSVYWYQQSLDQGLQFLIQYYNGEERAKGNILERFSAQQFPDLHSELNLSSLELGDSALYFCASSPLPHAGPNTGELFFGEGSRLTVL.

The CDR3 reads CASSLGGNDGYTF. CDR3 DNA sequence: TGTGCCAGCAGCTTGGGCGGGAACGACGGCTACACCTTC. The chain uses TRBV5-6 and TRBJ1-2, with D hard to call. Trimming stripped 0 bases from V and 8 bases from J, with 11 bases between. Germline CDR1 reads SGHDT; CDR2 reads YYEEEE. The CDR3 consists of 13 residues.

The chain combines TRBV7-2 with TRBJ2-7, with 7 bases lining up with TRBD1. CDR1 is SGHTA and CDR2 is FQGNSA in the germline V gene. J lost 3 bases, V lost 5 bases, and 10 bases had no gene match. The CDR3 sequence is 15 residues long. The CDR3: CASSASKGQIYEQYF. DNA for the CDR3: TGTGCCAGCAGCGCCTCCAAGGGACAGATCTACGAGCAGTACTTC.

The genes are TRBV6-4 and TRBJ2-2; possible D gene TRBD1, 5 bases. Trimming removed 4 bases from V and 1 base from J, with 7 bases in between. The CDR3 sequence is 14 residues long. Germline CDR1 and CDR2: MRHNA and SNTAGT. CDR3 sequence (DNA): TGTGCCAGCAGTGGACAGAGGAACACCGGGGAGCTGTTTTTT. This gives the protein CASSGQRNTGELFF.

This chain connects TRBV15 to TRBJ1-5; D remains ambiguous. The V gene lost 0 bases and the J gene lost 3 bases, with 9 bases spanning the gap. CDR3 size: 15 residues. Looked up from germline, CDR1 is LNHNV and CDR2 is YYDKDF (reference sequence). DNA of the CDR3: TGTGCCACCAGCAGAGATTCTTCCCTCAATCAGCCCCAGCATTTT. This sequence encodes CATSRDSSLNQPQHF.

The rearrangement uses TRBV5-1 and TRBJ1-1; 7 bases agree with TRBD1. J gave up 4 bases and V 2 bases, and 5 bases lay outside the gene matches. Germline CDR1 SGHRS, CDR2 YFSETQ. CDR3 length: 14 residues. CDR3 residues: CASSLAGGGTEAFF. CDR3 DNA: TGCGCCAGCAGCTTAGCAGGGGGTGGCACTGAAGCTTTCTTT.

The V gene is TRBV6-5, the J gene TRBJ1-2; D call uncertain. Germline V gene data show CDR1 as MNHEY and CDR2 as SVGAGI. There are 14 residues in the CDR3. Trimming removed 6 bases from V and 0 bases from J, with 11 bases in between. The CDR3: CASSLGVANYGYTF. CDR3 nucleotides: TGTGCCAGCAGCCTTGGAGTAGCTAACTATGGCTACACCTTC.

This sequence joins TRBV14 and TRBJ1-2; D remains unclear. The V end lost 4 bases, the J end lost 2 bases, and 8 bases lay between the germline ends. Germline V gives CDR1 SGHDN, CDR2 FVKESK. The CDR3 runs 13 residues. CDR3 amino acids: CASSPQGNYGYTF. Written as DNA, the CDR3 is TGTGCCAGCAGCCCTCAAGGAAACTATGGCTACACCTTC.

This clone has only one observation. The CDR3 sequence is CATKGLSEKLFF. The CDR3 bases are TGTGCCACCAAGGGGCTTTCGGAAAAACTGTTTTTT. The chain has TRBV2 and TRBJ1-4, with D possibly being TRBD1 (5 bases). Germline loops: CDR1 SNHLY, CDR2 FYNNEI. The CDR3 totals 12 residues. Trimming cost V 10 bases and J 8 bases, with 14 bases left between them. The whole variable domain, remainder taken from reference TRBV2 and TRBJ1-4, is EPEVTQTPSHQVTQMGQEVILRCVPISNHLYFYWYRQILGQKVEFLVSFYNNEISEKSEIFDDQFSVERPDGSNFTLKIRSTKLEDSAMYFCATKGLSEKLFFGSGTQLSVL.

The chain joins TRBV5-6 to TRBJ2-1, with D tentatively TRBD2 (5 bases). The CDR3 loop spans 13 amino acids. V lost 0 bases to trimming and J lost 8 bases, with 9 bases between them. CDR1 SGHDT and CDR2 YYEEEE come from the germline V gene. The DNA for the CDR3 is TGTGCCAGCAGCTTGGTCGGGGTCCATGAGCAGTTCTTC. Its translation: CASSLVGVHEQFF.

To note about this clone: One end of the junction fails to match germline, which may point to a read error. The chain carries TRBV7-9 and TRBJ1-2, with a weak D call TRBD1 (5 bases). The CDR3 loop spans 13 amino acids. Germline assignment: CDR1 SEHNR and CDR2 FQNEAQ (reference sequence). CDR3 loop: CASSLAGNYGYTF. The CDR3 DNA reads TGTGCCAGCAGTTTAGCAGGGAACTATGGCTACACCTTC.

The chain is built from TRBV3-1 (or the pseudogene TRBV3-2) and TRBJ2-1; 15 bases match TRBD2. CDR1 is LGHDT, CDR2 YNNKEL, per germline (reference sequence). J lost 0 bases, V lost 1 base, and 7 bases had no gene match. The CDR3 consists of 20 residues. The CDR3 loop reads CASSQGTSGRERTSYNEQFF. The CDR3, as DNA: TGTGCCAGCAGCCAAGGGACTAGCGGGAGGGAAAGGACCTCCTACAATGAGCAGTTCTTC.

This rearrangement joins TRBV5-8 to TRBJ1-1; no firm D call. The CDR3 consists of 12 residues. The V gene lost 0 bases and the J gene lost 8 bases, with 8 bases spanning the gap. The germline gives CDR1 SGHTS, CDR2 YDEGEE. CDR3 DNA: TGTGCCAGCAGCTTGGCATGGTCAGAAGCTTTCTTT. It specifies CASSLAWSEAFF.

This chain uses TRBV12-3 or TRBV12-4 with TRBJ2-1; D is unclear. The CDR3 sequence is 12 residues long. Trimming left V 1 base short and J 10 bases short, with 8 bases between. DNA of the CDR3: TGTGCCAGCAGTTTAGGGAACGGCGAGCAGTTCTTC. It translates to CASSLGNGEQFF.

The chain uses TRBV20-1 and TRBJ1-5; D is ambiguous. The V end was cut by 6 bases, the J end by 6 bases, with 12 bases between. The CDR3 runs to 12 residues. Germline loops: CDR1 DFQATT, CDR2 SNEGSKA (reference sequence). The CDR3 reads CSASQLGQPQHF. In nucleotides, the CDR3 is TGCAGTGCCAGTCAACTCGGTCAGCCCCAGCATTTT.

The chain employs TRBV6-5 and TRBJ2-7; 7 nucleotides agree with TRBD2. The V gene end was trimmed by 4 bases and the J gene end by 5 bases; junction bases not matched to a gene: 8. Looked up from germline, CDR1 is MNHEY and CDR2 is SVGAGI. The CDR3 sequence is 14 residues long. The CDR3 DNA is TGTGCCAGCAGTTCACTAGCGATCCCCCACGAGCAGTACTTC. It codes for CASSSLAIPHEQYF.

The chain links TRBV11-3 to TRBJ2-2; no reliable D call. CDR3 size: 12 residues. Trimming took 5 bases from V and 0 from J, leaving 1 base between them. The germline V gene has CDR1 SGHNT and CDR2 YENEEA. Here the CDR3 DNA reads TGTGCCAGCAGCCCGAACACCGGGGAGCTGTTTTTT. Its translation: CASSPNTGELFF.

The J gene is TRBJ1-6, the V gene TRBV2; D remains unclear. Per germline, CDR1 SNHLY and CDR2 FYNNEI. Trimming took 1 base from V and 0 from J, leaving 7 bases between them. The CDR3 sequence is 16 residues long. The CDR3 spells CASSEGTSSYNSPLHF. CDR3 nucleotide sequence: TGTGCCAGCAGTGAAGGGACTAGCTCCTATAATTCACCCCTCCACTTT.

This clone came up a few times. The CDR3 bases are TGTGCCATCAGTGAGTCGGGCGGGGGGGCCTACAATGAGCAGTTCTTC. It codes for CAISESGGGAYNEQFF. The J gene is TRBJ2-1, the V gene TRBV10-3, with 9 bases identical to TRBD2. The germline gives CDR1 ENHRY, CDR2 SYGVKD. With 0 bases clipped from V and 2 bases from J, the junction kept 2 bases outside the gene matches. The length of the CDR3 is 16 residues.

The chain joins TRBV15 to TRBJ2-7; possibly TRBD2 for D (5 bases). The CDR3 has 15 residues. Looked up from germline, CDR1 is LNHNV and CDR2 is YYDKDF (reference sequence). Trimming cost V 0 bases and J 3 bases, with 12 bases left between them. This CDR3 reads CATSRDLEARYEQYF. The CDR3 bases are TGTGCCACCAGCAGAGATCTGGAGGCTCGCTACGAGCAGTACTTC. Full variable domain (missing parts from reference TRBV15 and TRBJ2-7): DAMVIQNPRYQVTQFGKPVTLSCSQTLNHNVMYWYQQKSSQAPKLLFHYYDKDFNNEADTPDNFQSRRPNTSFCFLDIRSPGLGDTAMYLCATSRDLEARYEQYFGPGTRLTVT.

Written as DNA, the CDR3 is TGTGCCTGGTCCCCCCTTGGCGCGGGGGGTGAAAAACTGTTTTTT. This translates into CAWSPLGAGGEKLFF. This chain uses TRBV30 with TRBJ1-4, with D possibly matching TRBD1 (5 bases). V was cut by 5 bases and J by 7 bases, with 20 bases left in between. Germline assignment: CDR1 GTSNPN and CDR2 SVGIG (reference sequence). The CDR3 length is 15 residues.

This chain links TRBV6-1 with TRBJ1-3; D ambiguous. This CDR3 is built from 12 residues. Trimming removed 2 bases at V and 6 bases at J, with 5 bases between. The germline gives CDR1 MNHNS, CDR2 SASEGT. CDR3 region: CASSEPSNTIYF. The DNA of the CDR3 is TGTGCCAGCAGTGAACCCTCAAACACCATATATTTT.